A selection of T cell receptor beta chains follows, all from one sample in a study of blood T cell repertoires in COVID-19. Using immunoSEQ multiplex PCR, the repertoire was profiled, and TCRdb retains in-frame clones only, with some absent. The sample records fewer than 450,000 clones, about 92% being singletons. Sequencing was carried out using PBMCs or T cells enriched from blood (not recorded which). The receptors stem from a man aged 18-30 years who had recovered from COVID-19. CDR3s include the opening cysteine and the closing phenylalanine or tryptophan.

V gene: TRBV30
J gene: TRBJ1-2
CDR3 protein: CAWSGRVSGYTF

V gene: TRBV2
J gene: TRBJ1-5
CDR3 protein: CASKQGRVSNQPQHF

V gene: TRBV11-3
J gene: TRBJ1-2
CDR3 protein: CASSPGTGISYGYTF

V gene: TRBV4-1
J gene: TRBJ2-7
CDR3 protein: CASRSLAGAYEQYF

V gene: TRBV5-1
J gene: TRBJ2-1
CDR3 protein: CASSLGAISSYNEQFF

V gene: TRBV18
J gene: TRBJ2-7
CDR3 protein: CASRAQGGVEQYF

V gene: TRBV6-5
J gene: TRBJ2-1
CDR3 protein: CASRRTGDLGEQFF

V gene: TRBV6-5
J gene: TRBJ1-1
CDR3 protein: CASTLDGGTEAFF

V gene: TRBV10-2
J gene: TRBJ1-3
CDR3 protein: CASSVGDLSGNTIYF

V gene: TRBV28
J gene: TRBJ2-1
CDR3 protein: CASSLTSGSSTYNEQFF

V gene: TRBV28
J gene: TRBJ2-7
CDR3 protein: CASSLTLTGRGGEQYF

V gene: TRBV5-1
J gene: TRBJ1-4
CDR3 protein: CASSLEGRRGEKLFF

V gene: TRBV3-1/TRBV3-2
J gene: TRBJ1-2
CDR3 protein: CASSQPGTGWGYTF

V gene: TRBV27
J gene: TRBJ2-1
CDR3 protein: CASSPGTSGRVNEQFF

V gene: TRBV2
J gene: TRBJ1-5
CDR3 protein: CASSGSRNQPQHF

V gene: TRBV30
J gene: TRBJ2-7
CDR3 protein: CAWDARGEQYF

V gene: TRBV5-4
J gene: TRBJ1-6
CDR3 protein: CAGGSNGNSPLHF

V gene: TRBV7-9
J gene: TRBJ2-5
CDR3 protein: CASSLSGLVGVETQYF

V gene: TRBV7-9
J gene: TRBJ1-2
CDR3 protein: CASSLSGFLDYGYTF

V gene: TRBV7-9
J gene: TRBJ2-7
CDR3 protein: CASSSTGTSGSYYEQYF

V gene: TRBV10-3
J gene: TRBJ1-1
CDR3 protein: CAISTDRGNTEAFF

V gene: TRBV28
J gene: TRBJ2-5
CDR3 protein: CASRQGRLETQYF

V gene: TRBV5-1
J gene: TRBJ1-1
CDR3 protein: CASSLAQGTEAFF

V gene: TRBV4-2
J gene: TRBJ1-5
CDR3 protein: CASSQGLAGSNQPQHF

V gene: TRBV28
J gene: TRBJ2-2
CDR3 protein: CASTTTSGAGELFF

V gene: TRBV3-1/TRBV3-2
J gene: TRBJ1-2
CDR3 protein: CASSQLGGGYTF

V gene: TRBV27
J gene: TRBJ2-5
CDR3 protein: CASSFLPGRGRDQETQYF

V gene: TRBV14
J gene: TRBJ1-3
CDR3 protein: CASSRRQVGDTIYF

V gene: TRBV6-1
J gene: TRBJ1-2
CDR3 protein: CASSESVGTSILPYGYTF

V gene: TRBV5-4
J gene: TRBJ2-6
CDR3 protein: CASSITGPGANVLTF

V gene: TRBV3-1/TRBV3-2
J gene: TRBJ1-6
CDR3 protein: CASSQVRNSPLHF

V gene: TRBV6-5
J gene: TRBJ2-5
CDR3 protein: CASTISGGSQETQYF

V gene: TRBV5-6
J gene: TRBJ1-1
CDR3 protein: CASSLRLRAGTEAFF

V gene: TRBV5-4
J gene: TRBJ1-1
CDR3 protein: CASSLAGQGTEAFF

V gene: TRBV11-3
J gene: TRBJ1-1
CDR3 protein: CASSFRGLGDTEAFF

V gene: TRBV6-5
J gene: TRBJ2-7
CDR3 protein: CASTQGGTASYEQYF

V gene: TRBV5-1
J gene: TRBJ2-1
CDR3 protein: CASSFRTEGEQFF

V gene: TRBV24-1
J gene: TRBJ2-1
CDR3 protein: CATSGTGSNEQFF